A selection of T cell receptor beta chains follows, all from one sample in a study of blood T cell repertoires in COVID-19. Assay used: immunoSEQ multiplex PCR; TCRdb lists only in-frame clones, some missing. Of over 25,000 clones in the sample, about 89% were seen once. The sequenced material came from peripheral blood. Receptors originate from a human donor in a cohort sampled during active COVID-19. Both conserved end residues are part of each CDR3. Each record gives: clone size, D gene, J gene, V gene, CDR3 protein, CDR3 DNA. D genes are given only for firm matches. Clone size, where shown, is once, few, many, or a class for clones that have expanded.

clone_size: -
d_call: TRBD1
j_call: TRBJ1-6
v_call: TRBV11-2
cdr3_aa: CASRGAGQGDSPLHF
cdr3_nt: TGTGCCAGCAGGGGCGCCGGACAGGGGGACTCACCCCTCCACTTT

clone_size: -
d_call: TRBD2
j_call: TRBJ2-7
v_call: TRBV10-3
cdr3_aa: CAISEGLAGPGEQYF
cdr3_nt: TGTGCCATCAGTGAGGGACTAGCGGGCCCTGGAGAGCAGTACTTC

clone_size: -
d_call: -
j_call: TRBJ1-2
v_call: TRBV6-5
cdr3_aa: CASTLKTGLGYGYTF
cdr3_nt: TGTGCCAGCACATTGAAGACAGGTTTGGGGTATGGCTACACCTTC

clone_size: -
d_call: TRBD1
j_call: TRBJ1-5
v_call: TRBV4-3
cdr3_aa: CASSQGLTGTQPQHF
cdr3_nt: TGCGCCAGCAGCCAGGGGTTGACAGGGACTCAGCCCCAGCATTTT

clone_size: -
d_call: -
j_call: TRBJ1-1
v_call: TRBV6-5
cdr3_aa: CASSYSQLDTEAFF
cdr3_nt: TGTGCCAGCAGTTACTCACAGTTAGACACTGAAGCTTTCTTT

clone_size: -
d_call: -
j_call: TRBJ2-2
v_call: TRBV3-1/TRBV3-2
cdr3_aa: CASSQTIGGELFF
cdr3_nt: TGTGCCAGCAGCCAGACTATTGGCGGGGAGCTGTTTTTT

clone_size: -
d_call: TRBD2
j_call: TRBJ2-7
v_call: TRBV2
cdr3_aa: CASKAGDGGEQYF
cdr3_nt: TGTGCCAGCAAGGCGGGGGATGGAGGCGAGCAGTACTTC

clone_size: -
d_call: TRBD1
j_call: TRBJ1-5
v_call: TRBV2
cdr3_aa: CASSDRTGANQPQHF
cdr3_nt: TGTGCCAGCAGTGATAGGACAGGGGCTAATCAGCCCCAGCATTTT

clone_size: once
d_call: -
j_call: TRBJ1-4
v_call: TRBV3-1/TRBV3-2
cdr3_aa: CASSPRLSTNEKLFF
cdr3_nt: TGTGCCAGCAGCCCTCGACTGTCAACTAATGAAAAACTGTTTTTT

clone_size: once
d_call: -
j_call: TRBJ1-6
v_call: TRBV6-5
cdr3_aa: CASSQGGFNSPLHF
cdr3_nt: TGTGCCAGCAGCCAAGGAGGGTTTAATTCACCCCTCCACTTT

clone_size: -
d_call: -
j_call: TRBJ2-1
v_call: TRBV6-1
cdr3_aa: CASSEAGGRNEQFF
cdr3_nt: TGTGCCAGCAGTGAAGCGGGGGGGCGCAATGAGCAGTTCTTC

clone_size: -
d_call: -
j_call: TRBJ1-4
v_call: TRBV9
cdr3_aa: CASSVDRVNEKLFF
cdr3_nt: TGTGCCAGCAGCGTAGACAGAGTTAATGAAAAACTGTTTTTT

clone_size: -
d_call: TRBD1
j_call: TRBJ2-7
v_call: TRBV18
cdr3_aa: CASSPGGQVSGEQYF
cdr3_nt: TGTGCCAGCTCACCGGGGGGACAGGTCTCTGGGGAGCAGTACTTC

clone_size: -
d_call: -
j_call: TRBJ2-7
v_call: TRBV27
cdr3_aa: CASSPNFSGGPYEQYF
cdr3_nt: TGTGCCAGCAGCCCGAACTTTTCGGGGGGCCCCTACGAGCAGTACTTC

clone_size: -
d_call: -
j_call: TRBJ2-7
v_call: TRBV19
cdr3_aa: CASSTSGRTYEQYF
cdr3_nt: TGTGCCAGTAGTACTTCGGGTCGCACCTACGAGCAGTACTTC

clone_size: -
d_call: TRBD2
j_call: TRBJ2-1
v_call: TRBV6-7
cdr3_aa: CASSYPSAGGNNEQFF
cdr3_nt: TGTGCCAGCAGTTACCCGTCAGCGGGGGGGAACAATGAGCAGTTCTTC

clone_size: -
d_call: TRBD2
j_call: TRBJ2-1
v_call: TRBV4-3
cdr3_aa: CASSQYAPGTIISYNEQFF
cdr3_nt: TGCGCCAGCAGCCAATACGCCCCCGGGACTATCATCTCCTACAATGAGCAGTTCTTC

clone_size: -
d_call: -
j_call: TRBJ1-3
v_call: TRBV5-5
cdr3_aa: CASSSEARGNTIYF
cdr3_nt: TGTGCCAGCAGCTCGGAGGCCAGGGGAAACACCATATATTTT

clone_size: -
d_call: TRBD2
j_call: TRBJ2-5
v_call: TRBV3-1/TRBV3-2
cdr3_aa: CASSLLTSGAHQETQYF
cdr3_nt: TGTGCCAGCAGCCTACTCACTAGCGGGGCGCACCAAGAGACCCAGTACTTC

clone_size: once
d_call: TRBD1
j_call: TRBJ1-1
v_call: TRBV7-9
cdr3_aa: CASSQGGNTEAFF
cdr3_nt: TGTGCCAGCAGCCAGGGGGGGAACACTGAAGCTTTCTTT

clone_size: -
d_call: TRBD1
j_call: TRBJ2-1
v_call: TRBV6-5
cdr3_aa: CASGGQGPIYNEQFF
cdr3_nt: TGTGCCAGCGGGGGACAGGGTCCTATCTACAATGAGCAGTTCTTC

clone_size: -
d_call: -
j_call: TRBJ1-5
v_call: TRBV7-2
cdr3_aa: CASSLGGGNQPQHF
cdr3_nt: TGTGCCAGCAGCTTAGGGGGGGGCAATCAGCCCCAGCATTTT

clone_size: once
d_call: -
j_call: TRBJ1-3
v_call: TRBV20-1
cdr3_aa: CSATQGNTIYF
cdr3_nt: TGCAGTGCCACCCAGGGGAACACCATATATTTT

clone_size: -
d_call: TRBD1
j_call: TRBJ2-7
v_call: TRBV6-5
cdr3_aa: CASSYRTGGAYEQYF
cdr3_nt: TGTGCCAGCAGTTACAGGACAGGGGGCGCTTACGAGCAGTACTTC

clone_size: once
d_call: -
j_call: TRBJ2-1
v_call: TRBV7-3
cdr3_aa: CASSPSGLYNEQFF
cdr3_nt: TGTGCCAGCAGCCCCTCGGGTCTTTACAATGAGCAGTTCTTC

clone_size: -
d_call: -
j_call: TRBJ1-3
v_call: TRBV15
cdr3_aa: CATSRDPGLGNTIYF
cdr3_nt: TGTGCCACCAGCAGAGATCCAGGGCTTGGAAACACCATATATTTT

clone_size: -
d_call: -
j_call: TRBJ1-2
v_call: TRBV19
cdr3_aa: CASSIDPLRTASPYGYTF
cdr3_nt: TGTGCCAGTAGTATAGACCCTCTCCGGACAGCGTCCCCCTATGGCTACACCTTC

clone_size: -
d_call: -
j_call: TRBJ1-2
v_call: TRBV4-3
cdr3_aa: CASSQTQGYGYTF
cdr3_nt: TGCGCCAGCAGCCAGACACAGGGCTATGGCTACACCTTC

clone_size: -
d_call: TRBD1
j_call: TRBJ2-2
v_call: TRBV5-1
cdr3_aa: CASSLRTGNTGELFF
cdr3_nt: TGCGCCAGCAGCTTGCGGACAGGCAACACCGGGGAGCTGTTTTTT

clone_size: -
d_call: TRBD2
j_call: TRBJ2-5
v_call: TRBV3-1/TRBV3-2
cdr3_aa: CASSQALAGGETQYF
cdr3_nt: TGTGCCAGCAGCCAAGCATTAGCGGGGGGCGAGACCCAGTACTTC

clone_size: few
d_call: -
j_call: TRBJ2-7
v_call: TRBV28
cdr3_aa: CASRTTGGSGEQYF
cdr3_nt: TGTGCCAGCAGAACGACAGGTGGTTCGGGTGAGCAGTACTTC

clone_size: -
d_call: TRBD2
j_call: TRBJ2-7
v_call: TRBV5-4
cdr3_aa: CASSTPSSGTRDEQYF
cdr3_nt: TGTGCCAGCAGCACCCCTTCCTCCGGGACTAGAGACGAGCAGTACTTC

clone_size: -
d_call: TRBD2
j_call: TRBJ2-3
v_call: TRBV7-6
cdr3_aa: CASSLLSGGTSTDTQYF
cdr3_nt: TGTGCCAGCAGCTTATTAAGCGGGGGGACTAGCACAGATACGCAGTATTTT

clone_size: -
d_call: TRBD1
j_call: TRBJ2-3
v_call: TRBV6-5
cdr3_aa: CASRTGGWGDTQYF
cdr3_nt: TGTGCCAGCAGAACAGGGGGCTGGGGAGATACGCAGTATTTT

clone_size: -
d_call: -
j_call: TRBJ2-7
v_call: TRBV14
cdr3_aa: CASSQEGRKSSYEQYF
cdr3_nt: TGTGCCAGCAGCCAAGAGGGCAGGAAGAGCTCCTACGAGCAGTACTTC

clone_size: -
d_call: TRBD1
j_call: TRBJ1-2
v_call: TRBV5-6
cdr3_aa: CASSEGADLPSYTF
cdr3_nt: TGTGCCAGCAGCGAGGGGGCAGATCTTCCTAGCTACACCTTC

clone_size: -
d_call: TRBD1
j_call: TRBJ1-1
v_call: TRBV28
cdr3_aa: CASRVRSNRDRGKGDTEAFF
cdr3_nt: TGTGCCAGCAGGGTCCGTTCTAACCGGGACAGGGGAAAGGGAGACACTGAAGCTTTCTTT

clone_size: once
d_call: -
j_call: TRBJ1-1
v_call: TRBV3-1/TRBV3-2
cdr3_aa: CASSQAAGRTEAFF
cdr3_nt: TGTGCCAGCAGCCAAGCGGCGGGGCGGACTGAAGCTTTCTTT

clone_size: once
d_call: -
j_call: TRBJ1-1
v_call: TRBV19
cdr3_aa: CASNTGGGNTEAFF
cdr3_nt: TGTGCCAGTAATACCGGGGGAGGGAACACTGAAGCTTTCTTT

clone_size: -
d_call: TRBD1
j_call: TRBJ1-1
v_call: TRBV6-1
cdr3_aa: CASSEAKGQGAFF
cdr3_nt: TGTGCCAGCAGTGAAGCGAAGGGACAGGGAGCTTTCTTT

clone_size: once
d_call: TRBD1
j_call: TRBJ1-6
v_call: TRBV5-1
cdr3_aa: CASSPGQGYGGGFSPLHF
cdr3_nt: TGCGCCAGCAGCCCGGGACAGGGTTATGGGGGGGGATTTTCACCCCTCCACTTT

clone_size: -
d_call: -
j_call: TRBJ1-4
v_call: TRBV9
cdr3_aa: CASSVEPDSLRLFF
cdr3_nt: TGTGCCAGCAGCGTAGAACCGGACAGCCTAAGACTGTTTTTT

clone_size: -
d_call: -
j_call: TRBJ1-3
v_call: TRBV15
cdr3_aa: CATSRASGGNTIYF
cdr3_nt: TGTGCCACCAGCAGAGCCAGCGGGGGAAACACCATATATTTT

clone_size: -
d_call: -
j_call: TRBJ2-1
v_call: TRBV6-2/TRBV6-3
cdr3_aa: CASSSQWNEQFF
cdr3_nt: TGTGCCAGCAGTTCCCAGTGGAATGAGCAGTTCTTC

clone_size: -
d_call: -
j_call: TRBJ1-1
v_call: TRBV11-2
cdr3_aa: CASSFGEVNTEAFF
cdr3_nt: TGTGCCAGCAGCTTCGGGGAGGTTAACACTGAAGCTTTCTTT

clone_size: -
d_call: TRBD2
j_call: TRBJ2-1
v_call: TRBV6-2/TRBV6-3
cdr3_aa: CASSYPQRGGNNEQFF
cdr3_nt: TGTGCCAGCAGTTACCCTCAGCGGGGGGGCAACAATGAGCAGTTCTTC

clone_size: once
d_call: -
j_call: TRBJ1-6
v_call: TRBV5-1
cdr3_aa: CASSLGQLNSPLHF
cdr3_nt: TGCGCCAGCAGCTTGGGACAGCTTAATTCACCCCTCCACTTT

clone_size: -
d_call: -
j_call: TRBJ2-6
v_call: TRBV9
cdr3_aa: CASSVTTGFGANVLTF
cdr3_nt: TGTGCCAGCAGCGTAACTACAGGGTTCGGGGCCAACGTCCTGACTTTC

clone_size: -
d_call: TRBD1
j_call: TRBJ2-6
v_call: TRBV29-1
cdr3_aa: CSVGTGGNVLTF
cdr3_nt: TGCAGCGTCGGGACAGGTGGCAACGTCCTGACTTTC

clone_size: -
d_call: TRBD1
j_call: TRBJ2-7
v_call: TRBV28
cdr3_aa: CASTTGTAFYEQYF
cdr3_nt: TGTGCCAGCACCACGGGGACAGCCTTCTACGAGCAGTACTTC

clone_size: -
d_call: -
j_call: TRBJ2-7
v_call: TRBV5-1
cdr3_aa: CASSLLLSSYEQYF
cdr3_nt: TGCGCCAGCAGCTTGCTACTGAGCTCCTACGAGCAGTACTTC

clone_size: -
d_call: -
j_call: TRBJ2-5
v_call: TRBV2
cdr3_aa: CASRLYQQETQYF
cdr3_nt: TGTGCCAGCCGACTATACCAACAAGAGACCCAGTACTTC